A single sample gave rise to the 15 T cell receptor beta chains below, sequenced in a study of PD-L1 blockade in urothelial cancer. Sample time point: pretreatment peripheral blood. Libraries were prepared by immunoSEQ multiplex PCR; TCRdb keeps only in-frame clonotypes and omits some of them. Of tens of thousands of clones in the sample, roughly 76% were seen once. The specimen was PBMCs, collected around atezolizumab (anti-PD-L1) treatment. The receptors stem from an older man with urothelial cancer.

The V gene is TRBV11-2, the J gene TRBJ1-1; 8 nucleotides line up with TRBD1. The CDR3 totals 14 residues. After removal of 5 bases from V and 1 base from J, the junction contained 3 bases not matched to a gene. Germline V gene lookup returns CDR1 SGHAT and CDR2 FQNNGV. CDR3 sequence: CASSQTGGNTEAFF. The CDR3, as DNA: TGTGCCAGCAGCCAAACAGGGGGGAACACTGAAGCTTTCTTT.

The V and J genes are TRBV18 and TRBJ2-5, with a possible D match to TRBD1 (6 bases). The CDR3 extends over 14 amino acids. Germline V gene sequence: CDR1 KGHSH, CDR2 LQKENI. The ends were cut back, 3 bases at V and 8 bases at J, with 16 bases in the middle. CDR3 sequence reads: CASSPPTRQDTQYF. CDR3 DNA: TGTGCCAGCTCACCGCCAACCCGACAGGATACCCAGTACTTC. Using reference TRBV18 and TRBJ2-5 for the parts outside the CDR3, the full variable domain is NAGVMQNPRHLVRRRGQEARLRCSPMKGHSHVYWYRQLPEEGLKFMVYLQKENIIDESGMPKERFSAEFPKEGPSILRIQQVVRGDSAAYFCASSPPTRQDTQYFGPGTRLLVL.

V and J are TRBV27 and TRBJ1-1; D gene unclear. Germline V CDR1 and CDR2: MNHEY, SMNVEV (reference sequence). The CDR3 loop spans 15 amino acids. The germline V and J ends were trimmed by 5 bases and 0 bases, with 13 bases remaining between them. DNA for the CDR3: TGTGCCAGCAGTACCCCCCCGGGTCTGAACACTGAAGCTTTCTTT. This codes for CASSTPPGLNTEAFF.

The rearrangement uses TRBV7-9 and TRBJ2-2; TRBD2 agrees at 11 bases. The CDR3 extends over 18 amino acids. Germline V lookup: CDR1 SEHNR, CDR2 FQNEAQ (reference sequence). V gave up 3 bases and J gave up 0 bases; unmatched junction bases: 6. CDR3 protein: CASSLPLAGDTNTGELFF. The CDR3 DNA reads as TGTGCCAGCAGCTTGCCACTAGCGGGAGATACGAACACCGGGGAGCTGTTTTTT.

The V and J genes are TRBV7-2 and TRBJ1-1; weak D call: TRBD1 (5 bases). Deletions cut 4 bases from V and 0 bases from J, with 12 bases between. This CDR3 region has 15 residues. Germline V gene data show CDR1 as SGHTA and CDR2 as FQGNSA. The CDR3 nucleotides are TGTGCCAGCAGCTCTGCTGGCAGGGTGAACACTGAAGCTTTCTTT. Its translation: CASSSAGRVNTEAFF. Full variable domain (outside the CDR3, taken from reference TRBV7-2 and TRBJ1-1): GAGVSQSPSNKVTEKGKDVELRCDPISGHTALYWYRQSLGQGLEFLIYFQGNSAPDKSGLPSDRFSAERTGGSVSTLTIQRTQQEDSAVYLCASSSAGRVNTEAFFGQGTRLTVV.

The chain couples TRBV11-2 to TRBJ2-5, with 8 bases that match TRBD1. Trimming cost V 5 bases and J 5 bases; bases outside gene matches: 10. In germline, CDR1 is SGHAT, CDR2 FQNNGV. This CDR3 has 15 amino acids. The CDR3 loop reads CASSVIRGLWETQYF. For the CDR3, the DNA is TGTGCCAGCAGCGTCATCAGGGGGCTCTGGGAGACCCAGTACTTC.

The gene calls are TRBV29-1 and TRBJ1-1, with unresolved D. The CDR3 runs to 13 residues. The germline V and J ends were trimmed by 3 bases and 0 bases, with 8 bases remaining between them. Germline V gene data show CDR1 as SQVTM and CDR2 as ANQGSEA. This CDR3 reads CSVERQMNTEAFF. The CDR3 nucleotides are TGCAGCGTTGAGCGGCAGATGAACACTGAAGCTTTCTTT.

This clone was counted between two and nine times. The genes are TRBV27 and TRBJ1-2, with 9 bases lining up with TRBD1. There are 16 residues in the CDR3. V dropped 0 bases and J dropped 8; count of bases not matched to a gene: 10. Germline CDR1 and CDR2: MNHEY and SMNVEV (reference sequence). CDR3: CASSLSGQGKGGGYTF. In nucleotides, the CDR3 is TGTGCCAGCAGTTTATCGGGACAGGGTAAAGGGGGGGGCTACACCTTC.

The rearrangement uses TRBV6-5 and TRBJ1-1; 7 bases are shared with TRBD1. This CDR3 comprises 14 residues. Trimming removed 5 bases from V and 0 bases from J; junction bases left unmatched: 3. Germline V gene lookup returns CDR1 MNHEY and CDR2 SVGAGI. The CDR3, as DNA: TGTGCCAGCAGTCCAAGGGGGCTGAACACTGAAGCTTTCTTT. Protein product: CASSPRGLNTEAFF.

The J gene is TRBJ2-7, the V gene TRBV27; weak D call: TRBD1 (6 bases). CDR3 length: 14 amino acids. The V gene lost 4 bases and the J gene lost 3 bases, with 13 bases spanning the gap. CDR1 is MNHEY and CDR2 is SMNVEV in the germline V gene (reference sequence). This chain's CDR3 is CASSSSTQGYEQYF. The CDR3 nucleotides are TGTGCCAGCAGTTCCTCGACACAGGGCTACGAGCAGTACTTC.

This sequence joins TRBV9 and TRBJ1-1; D gene uncertain. This CDR3 region has 15 residues. V dropped 4 bases and J dropped 5 bases, with 18 bases sitting between them. CDR1 is SGDLS and CDR2 is YYNGEE in the germline V gene. CDR3: CASSPRQAGTTEAFF. In DNA form, the CDR3 reads TGTGCCAGCAGCCCCCGACAAGCGGGAACAACTGAAGCTTTCTTT.

The chain recombines TRBV19 with TRBJ1-2; tentatively, D is TRBD1 (5 bases). The CDR3 extends over 15 amino acids. Looked up from germline, CDR1 is LNHDA and CDR2 is SQIVND (reference sequence). Trimming stripped 2 bases from V and 4 bases from J, with 14 bases between. The CDR3 DNA reads TGTGCCAGTAGTATAAAGGAGGGGAAATCCTATGGCTACACCTTC. Protein sequence: CASSIKEGKSYGYTF.

CDR3 sequence reads: CASSPRDGGPYGYTF. CDR3 sequence (DNA): TGTGCCAGCAGTCCCCGAGACGGCGGCCCCTATGGCTACACCTTC. This rearrangement joins TRBV6-6 to TRBJ1-2; D gene uncertain. The V and J ends lost 5 bases and 4 bases respectively, with 17 bases between them. CDR1 and CDR2 from the germline V gene are MNHNY and SVGAGI (reference sequence). The CDR3 has 15 residues.

This clone turned up a few times. The chain links TRBV6-1 to TRBJ1-5; D is unresolved. The V and J ends lost 6 bases and 7 bases respectively, with 16 bases between them. The CDR3 length is 14 residues. Germline CDR1 reads MNHNS; CDR2 reads SASEGT. The DNA of the CDR3 is TGTGCCAGCAGCCCCTATTCGGGGTTCCAGCCCCAGCATTTT. This sequence encodes CASSPYSGFQPQHF.

This chain uses TRBV18 with TRBJ1-2; D may be TRBD1 (5 bases). The CDR3 spans 12 residues. Trimming cost V 2 bases and J 9 bases, with 10 bases left between them. Germline V gene data show CDR1 as KGHSH and CDR2 as LQKENI. The CDR3, as DNA: TGTGCCAGCTCACCAAGTGGGGGGAGCTACACCTTC. It yields the protein CASSPSGGSYTF.